The 25 T cell receptor beta chains listed next were all sequenced from one sample in a study of cytotoxic CD8 clonotypes in ibrutinib-treated CLL. TCRdb's table, derived via immunoSEQ multiplex PCR, lists solely in-frame clones and lacks some. The sample lists around 50,000 clones, 50% to 70% occurring once. Sequencing used PBMCs, obtained after 24 months of ibrutinib treatment. The receptors shown here come from a human donor with chronic lymphocytic leukemia.

This rearrangement joins TRBV19 to TRBJ2-2; D is possibly TRBD2 (6 bases). This CDR3 comprises 15 residues. From germline, CDR1 is LNHDA and CDR2 SQIVND (reference sequence). V was trimmed by 8 bases and J by 1 base, leaving 14 bases between them. For the CDR3, the DNA is TGTGCCAGTTCACGGGGGTCCCGGAACACCGGGGAGCTGTTTTTT. This sequence encodes CASSRGSRNTGELFF.

V usage is TRBV28 and J usage is TRBJ1-2; D gene unclear. Trimming took off 9 bases at V and 0 bases at J, with 14 bases between the two ends. Germline-derived CDR1 and CDR2 are MDHEN and SYDVKM. The CDR3 contains 14 residues. The CDR3 is CASLTDITNYGYTF. In nucleotides, the CDR3 is TGTGCCAGTCTTACCGACATAACTAACTATGGCTACACCTTC.

This clone was seen a few times. The CDR3 sequence: CASSEFLAQQETQYF. The DNA for the CDR3 is TGTGCCAGCAGTGAATTCTTGGCTCAGCAAGAGACCCAGTACTTC. The chain joins TRBV6-1 to TRBJ2-5; no clear D gene. The V end lost 2 bases, the J end lost 2 bases, and 12 bases lay between the germline ends. The CDR3 is 15 residues long. The V gene's germline CDR1 is MNHNS and CDR2 SASEGT.

This clone was counted at least ten times. The rearrangement links TRBV6-6 to TRBJ1-1; TRBD1 agrees at 7 bases. Germline trimming cut 7 bases from V and 4 bases from J; bases unmatched to any gene: 6. CDR1 is MNHNY and CDR2 is SVGAGI in the germline V gene (reference sequence). The CDR3 runs 13 residues. CDR3: CASTQTGSTEAFF. CDR3 DNA sequence: TGTGCCAGCACCCAGACAGGGTCCACTGAAGCTTTCTTT.

The chain joins TRBV11-3 to TRBJ2-2; TRBD1 matches at 7 bases. The germline gives CDR1 SGHNT, CDR2 YENEEA. CDR3 length: 15 amino acids. V lost 3 bases to trimming and J lost 4 bases; unmatched junction nucleotides: 5. The CDR3 region is CASSFKGASTGELFF. The DNA for the CDR3 is TGTGCCAGCAGCTTTAAGGGGGCGAGCACCGGGGAGCTGTTTTTT. The variable domain in full, with the rest retrieved from reference TRBV11-3 and TRBJ2-2, is EAGVVQSPRYKIIEKKQPVAFWCNPISGHNTLYWYLQNLGQGPELLIRYENEEAVDDSQLPKDRFSAERLKGVDSTLKIQPAELGDSAVYLCASSFKGASTGELFFGEGSRLTVL.

V is TRBV30 and J is TRBJ1-1; weak D call: TRBD1 (5 bases). The CDR3 is made up of 16 amino acids. The germline V and J ends were trimmed by 1 base and 1 base, with 16 bases remaining between them. The germline V gene has CDR1 GTSNPN and CDR2 SVGIG (reference sequence). CDR3 DNA: TGTGCCTGGAGTGCCCGGGGCCGAAAGGGGAACACTGAAGCTTTCTTT. Its protein product is CAWSARGRKGNTEAFF.

The rearrangement uses TRBV9 and TRBJ2-7, with D possibly being TRBD2 (6 bases). The CDR3 extends over 14 amino acids. Germline CDR1 SGDLS, CDR2 YYNGEE. Deletions cut 2 bases from V and 2 bases from J, with 11 bases between. CDR3 residues: CASSVDSGAYEQYF. The CDR3 coding sequence is TGTGCCAGCAGCGTCGATTCGGGAGCCTACGAGCAGTACTTC.

The sample holds a few counts of this clone. The chain joins TRBV21-1 to TRBJ1-2; TRBD1 reflects the table's D call only, with no check against the DNA. TRBV21-1 is given as a pseudogene. This CDR3 comprises 9 residues. The CDR3 here is CADRGGYTF. CDR3 bases: TGTGCCGACAGGGGTGGCTACACCTTC.

This clone was counted between two and nine times. This chain uses TRBV4-1 with TRBJ2-5; perhaps D is TRBD1 or TRBD2 (5 bases each). V dropped 3 bases and J dropped 4 bases, with 15 bases sitting between them. The CDR3 covers 15 residues. CDR1 MGHRA and CDR2 YSYEKL come from the germline V gene. The CDR3 loop reads CASSQGREGRETQYF. The CDR3 nucleotides are TGCGCCAGCAGCCAGGGACGTGAAGGACGAGAGACCCAGTACTTC.

V usage is TRBV5-1 and J usage is TRBJ2-1, with D maybe TRBD1 (5 bases). The CDR3 has 13 amino acids. The germline V and J ends were trimmed by 3 bases and 9 bases, with 13 bases remaining between them. Germline V lookup: CDR1 SGHRS, CDR2 YFSETQ. The CDR3 sequence is CASSWGPSGEQFF. CDR3 DNA: TGCGCCAGCAGCTGGGGCCCCTCGGGTGAGCAGTTCTTC.

The chain couples TRBV9 to TRBJ2-1, with a tentative D call TRBD2 (6 bases). The V and J ends lost 6 bases and 10 bases respectively, with 17 bases between them. Germline V gene lookup returns CDR1 SGDLS and CDR2 YYNGEE. The CDR3 runs 13 residues. This CDR3 is CASKAAGSREQFF. The CDR3 nucleotides read TGTGCCAGCAAGGCGGCGGGGTCTAGGGAGCAGTTCTTC.

The chain joins TRBV6-5 to TRBJ2-4; D is uncertain. The germline V gene encodes CDR1 MNHEY and CDR2 SVGAGI. V lost 6 bases and J lost 0, with 9 bases in between. The CDR3 loop spans 14 amino acids. CDR3 protein: CASSPSLAKNIQYF. The CDR3 bases are TGTGCCAGCAGCCCATCACTAGCCAAAAACATTCAGTACTTC.

The chain is built from TRBV5-8 and TRBJ1-1, with D perhaps matching TRBD1 (6 bases). In germline, CDR1 is SGHTS, CDR2 YDEGEE. This CDR3 region has 14 residues. V was clipped by 4 bases and J by 10 bases, with 20 bases between them. CDR3 amino acids: CASSITDRWSGAFF. In DNA form, the CDR3 reads TGTGCCAGCAGCATCACTGACAGGTGGTCGGGAGCTTTCTTT.

The chain links TRBV9 to TRBJ2-7; unclear D gene. The germline V gene encodes CDR1 SGDLS and CDR2 YYNGEE. CDR3 length: 13 residues. The V end was cut by 2 bases, the J end by 2 bases, with 8 bases between. CDR3 nucleotides: TGTGCCAGCAGCGTGGGTGACCCCTACGAGCAGTACTTC. It codes for CASSVGDPYEQYF. The variable domain in full, completed from reference TRBV9 and TRBJ2-7, reads DSGVTQTPKHLITATGQRVTLRCSPRSGDLSVYWYQQSLDQGLQFLIQYYNGEERAKGNILERFSAQQFPDLHSELNLSSLELGDSALYFCASSVGDPYEQYFGPGTRLTVT.

In DNA form, the CDR3 reads TGTGCCAGCAGCCGGGGGTTAGCCCCCTACGAGCAGTACGTC. Encoded protein: CASSRGLAPYEQYV. The chain has TRBV5-6 and TRBJ2-7; D may be TRBD2 (6 bases). The germline CDR1 and CDR2 sequences are SGHDT and YYEEEE. The CDR3 is made up of 14 amino acids. Trimming pared 4 bases from V and 2 bases from J, leaving 13 bases between.

V usage is TRBV27 and J usage is TRBJ2-4; unclear D gene. The CDR3 length is 16 residues. Trimming shortened V by 2 bases and J by 7 bases, and 18 bases separated the two germline ends. Per the germline V gene, CDR1 is MNHEY and CDR2 is SMNVEV (reference sequence). CDR3 DNA sequence: TGTGCCAGCAGTTTAGCCCTCATCGGGCCTCCTAACATTCAGTACTTC. This gives the protein CASSLALIGPPNIQYF.

The gene calls are TRBV6-1 and TRBJ2-1; 7 bases fit TRBD1. Germline assignment: CDR1 MNHNS and CDR2 SASEGT. The CDR3 loop spans 15 amino acids. The V gene end was trimmed by 3 bases and the J gene end by 4 bases; junction bases not matched to a gene: 6. CDR3 protein: CASSEAGTVYNEQFF. CDR3 DNA: TGTGCCAGCAGTGAGGCCGGGACAGTTTACAATGAGCAGTTCTTC.

In its sample, this clone is medium-sized (0.01 to 0.1%). The chain joins TRBV4-1 to TRBJ1-5; the D gene is possibly TRBD1 (6 bases). V was pared by 0 bases and J by 3 bases, with 15 bases between. Germline V lookup: CDR1 MGHRA, CDR2 YSYEKL. The CDR3 runs 17 residues. This CDR3 is CASSQDPGQNFNQPQHF. CDR3 DNA: TGCGCCAGCAGCCAAGATCCCGGACAGAACTTCAATCAGCCCCAGCATTTT.

V is TRBV5-6 and J is TRBJ2-7, with D perhaps being TRBD1 or TRBD2 (5 bases each). The CDR3 is 13 residues long. Trimming took off 3 bases at V and 2 bases at J, with 9 bases between the two ends. Per the germline V gene, CDR1 is SGHDT and CDR2 is YYEEEE. The CDR3 sequence: CASSWDGAYEQYV. As DNA, the CDR3 is TGTGCCAGCAGCTGGGACGGAGCCTACGAGCAGTACGTC.

This clone came up once. The chain joins TRBV7-2 to TRBJ1-1; 9 bases fit TRBD1. The CDR3 has 14 amino acids. V trimming: 6 bases; J trimming: 6 bases; junction bases outside the gene matches: 8. From germline, CDR1 is SGHTA and CDR2 FQGNSA. The CDR3 nucleotides read TGTGCCAGCAGTACCCGACAGGGGGTCTCTGAAGCTTTCTTT. As protein: CASSTRQGVSEAFF.

The chain is built from TRBV27 and TRBJ2-7; D is unclear. This CDR3 is built from 13 residues. V was pared by 6 bases and J by 3 bases, with 12 bases between. CDR1 MNHEY and CDR2 SMNVEV come from the germline V gene (reference sequence). The CDR3 region has the DNA TGTGCCAGCAGCCCCCATGGGCACTACGAGCAGTACGTC. Protein: CASSPHGHYEQYV.

The chain employs TRBV11-2 and TRBJ1-2, with a weak D call TRBD1 (5 bases). V shed 3 bases and J shed 6 bases, with 14 bases lying between them. Germline values: CDR1 SGHAT, CDR2 FQNNGV. This CDR3 spans 14 amino acids. CDR3 DNA sequence: TGTGCCAGCAGCTTCCTGGACATGGTTGATGGCTACACCTTC. Its protein product is CASSFLDMVDGYTF.

The chain employs TRBV10-3 and TRBJ1-4, with a weak D call TRBD1 (6 bases). Trimming stripped 7 bases from V and 5 bases from J, with 11 bases between. The CDR3 sequence is 13 residues long. Germline V gives CDR1 ENHRY, CDR2 SYGVKD. As DNA, the CDR3 is TGTGCCATCAAGGCAGGGACAAATGAAAAACTGTTTTTT. This sequence encodes CAIKAGTNEKLFF.

This clone was recorded a few times. The rearrangement joins TRBV6-5 to TRBJ2-7; a weak D match, TRBD1 (6 bases). The CDR3 is 14 amino acids. V lost 1 base to trimming and J lost 4 bases, with 11 bases between them. Looked up from germline, CDR1 is MNHEY and CDR2 is SVGAGI. The chain's CDR3 is CASSYYPGHYEQYV. CDR3 nucleotide sequence: TGTGCCAGCAGTTACTACCCGGGACATTACGAGCAGTACGTC.

The rearrangement uses TRBV11-3 and TRBJ2-3; no firm D call. V shed 3 bases and J shed 0 bases, with 10 bases lying between them. The CDR3 covers 15 residues. The V gene's germline CDR1 is SGHNT and CDR2 YENEEA. The CDR3 nucleotides are TGTGCCAGCAGCTTGTCCGGACCTAGCACAGATACGCAGTATTTT. Translation: CASSLSGPSTDTQYF.